Listed below are T cell receptor beta chains from one sample, sequenced in a study of cytomegalovirus exposure and HLA in healthy donors. Sequencing used immunoSEQ multiplex PCR; TCRdb keeps in-frame clones, though not all of them. Among about 230,000 clones listed, 77% were seen once. The specimen sequenced was PBMCs. Receptor source: a woman in her sixties or seventies in good health and CMV-seropositive. Each CDR3 is given without its conserved first and last residue. A D gene is named only where the DNA matches it firmly. Clone size is given for some rows only: seen once, a few or many times, or a class if the clone is expanded.

clone_size	d_call	j_call	v_call	cdr3_aa
once	NA	TRBJ1-2	TRBV5-6	ASSLLTEQYGYT
once	NA	TRBJ1-5	TRBV4-1	ASSPEPTPTVYSNQPQH
NA	NA	TRBJ2-5	TRBV5-1	ASSPGQTQETQY
few	TRBD1	TRBJ1-2	TRBV19	ASSNPGQLYGYT
NA	NA	TRBJ1-1	TRBV5-1	ASSSLVNTEAF
NA	NA	TRBJ1-1	TRBV7-8	ASSHNRDTGTEAF
NA	NA	TRBJ2-3	TRBV7-8	ASNIRGITDTQY
NA	TRBD2	TRBJ2-1	TRBV7-2	ASSQGPSGGSVEQF
NA	NA	NA	TRBV7-9	ASSLGQGAYEQY
few	NA	TRBJ1-2	TRBV25-1	ASSEYTRANYGYT
once	TRBD1	TRBJ2-4	TRBV7-9	SSSFGQGVNIQY
few	NA	TRBJ2-6	TRBV5-4	ASSGSYSGANVLT
once	TRBD2	TRBJ2-1	TRBV5-1	ASSLAGTSLSNEQF
NA	NA	TRBJ2-2	TRBV2	ASSGAGELF
NA	TRBD1	TRBJ2-3	TRBV28	ASSSPGTGAPDTQY
few	NA	TRBJ1-4	TRBV5-4	ASRVMSDEKLF
NA	NA	TRBJ2-7	TRBV6-1	ASSSSYYEQY
NA	TRBD2	TRBJ2-7	TRBV5-1	ASSPSSGTYEQY
NA	NA	TRBJ2-3	TRBV29-1	SVVGLLSTDTQY
NA	NA	TRBJ1-2	TRBV27	ASSPLVAYGYT
NA	TRBD1	TRBJ2-5	TRBV30	AWSPQGQQETQY
NA	NA	TRBJ2-7	TRBV6-5	ASSLVSGLGTYEQY
NA	NA	TRBJ1-4	TRBV6-6	ASSLREGNEKLF
NA	TRBD1	TRBJ2-5	TRBV5-1	ASQGTGAYQETQY
NA	NA	TRBJ1-1	TRBV29-1	SADSTTEAF
NA	TRBD1	TRBJ1-1	TRBV19	ASSFIRGPGENTEAF
NA	NA	TRBJ1-3	TRBV28	ASRPQGPGNTIY
few	NA	TRBJ1-3	TRBV7-2	ASSLGPGSGGSNTIY
NA	NA	TRBJ1-6	TRBV27	ASSLTPGDSPLH
NA	NA	TRBJ2-6	TRBV7-9	SSRPKQGSGANVLT
once	TRBD1	TRBJ1-2	TRBV6-5	ASSYSRTGMVGYT
NA	TRBD2	TRBJ2-1	TRBV19	ASSTSGGLNEQF
NA	TRBD1	TRBJ2-3	TRBV28	ASRDRVADTQY
NA	TRBD1	TRBJ1-2	TRBV5-4	ASSLGQGFSYGYT
NA	NA	TRBJ2-2	TRBV7-3	ASSPKTGAGELF
NA	NA	TRBJ2-7	TRBV5-6	ASSLASVYYEQY
NA	NA	TRBJ1-6	TRBV19	ASSPGHGGPPLH
NA	NA	TRBJ2-2	TRBV5-1	ASSLEATGELF
NA	TRBD1	TRBJ2-3	TRBV27	ASSLDRATTDTQY
NA	NA	TRBJ2-5	TRBV27	ASSPPSTGIGREQY
NA	TRBD1	TRBJ1-1	TRBV5-1	ASSLGQGSLNTEAF
NA	TRBD1	TRBJ1-2	TRBV6-6	ASSWGTGSDGYT
NA	NA	TRBJ2-7	TRBV11-2	ASSPTLYEQY
NA	TRBD2	TRBJ2-2	TRBV6-7	ASRNSREGGGELF
NA	NA	TRBJ1-5	TRBV5-5	ASSLDGAGGNQPQH
NA	NA	TRBJ1-6	TRBV6-8	ASSYWQGVSSYNSPLH
NA	NA	TRBJ2-3	TRBV4-1	ASSQPWGGTDTQY
once	NA	TRBJ2-7	TRBV10-1	ASSAGVVSNYEQY
NA	TRBD1	TRBJ2-7	TRBV6-6	ASSKTGNGYEQY
once	TRBD1	TRBJ1-6	TRBV6-5	ASSRDRVIGSPLH
NA	TRBD1	TRBJ2-4	TRBV19	ASSPRTGRGKNIQY
NA	NA	NA	TRBV7-9	ASSLELAGSYEQY
NA	NA	TRBJ2-5	TRBV14	ASSPMDRNQETQY